This T cell receptor beta chain was observed in a study of spatial heterogeneity in lung cancer. The time point here: sample taken at primary tumor resection. Extraction of whole RNA from tumor, nontumor lung or frozen PBMC preceded unsorted sequencing. Germline CDR1 and CDR2: SGHTA and FQGNSA. The CDR3 is 13 amino acids. Trimming removed 4 bases at V and 6 bases at J, with 12 bases between. This clonotype was picked up a small number of times. A unique molecular identifier was attached to every TCR cDNA molecule. TCRdb passed the 5' RACE reads through MiXCR, listing each CDR3 protein once. Counted here are about 38,000 distinct CDR3 sequences, roughly 7.4% occurring once; the ten biggest clones make up approximately 30%.

The rearrangement uses TRBV7-2 and TRBJ1-2; no firm D call. Sequences were derived from PBMCs, sampled at surgery. This clonotype originated in a male donor with early-stage non-small cell lung cancer. The CDR3 loop is CASSSYINDGYTF. Written as DNA, the CDR3 is TGTGCCAGCAGCTCTTACATAAACGATGGCTACACCTTC.